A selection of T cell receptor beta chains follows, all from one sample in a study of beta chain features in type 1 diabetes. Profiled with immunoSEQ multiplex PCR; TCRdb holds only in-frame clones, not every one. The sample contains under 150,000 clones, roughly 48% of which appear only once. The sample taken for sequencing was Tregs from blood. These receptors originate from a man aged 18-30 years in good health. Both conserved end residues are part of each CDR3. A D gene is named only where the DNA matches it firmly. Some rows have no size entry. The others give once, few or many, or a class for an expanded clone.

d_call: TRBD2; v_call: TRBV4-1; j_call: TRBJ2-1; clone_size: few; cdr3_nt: TGCGCCAGCAGCCAGAAGGGGGCTAGCGGGGGGGCCTCCTACAATGAGCAGTTCTTC; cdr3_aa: CASSQKGASGGASYNEQFF
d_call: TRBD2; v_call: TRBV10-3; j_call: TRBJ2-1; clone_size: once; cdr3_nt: TGTGCCATCAGCGTGACTAGCGGGGGGGCCGCTGAGCAGTTCTTC; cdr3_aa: CAISVTSGGAAEQFF
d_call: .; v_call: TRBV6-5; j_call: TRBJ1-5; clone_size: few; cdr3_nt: TGTGCCAGCAGTTACTCGAACAGGGATCAGCCCCAGCATTTT; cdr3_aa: CASSYSNRDQPQHF
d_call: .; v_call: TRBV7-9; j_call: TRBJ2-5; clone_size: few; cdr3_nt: TGTGCCAGCAGCTTATCGTTGGGGGCCGAAGAGACCCAGTACTTC; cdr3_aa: CASSLSLGAEETQYF
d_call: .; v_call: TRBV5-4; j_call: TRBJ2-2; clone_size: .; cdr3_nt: TGCGCCAGCAGCTCCAACCAGGGTACCGGGGAGCTGTTTTTT; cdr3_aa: CASSSNQGTGELFF
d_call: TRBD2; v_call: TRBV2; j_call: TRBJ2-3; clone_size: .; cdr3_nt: TGTGCCAGCAGTGAACGGCGGGGGGGCAGTACAGATACGCAGTATTTT; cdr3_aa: CASSERRGGSTDTQYF
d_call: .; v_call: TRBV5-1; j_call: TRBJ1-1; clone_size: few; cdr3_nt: TGCGCCAGTCAACAGATCATGAACACTGAAGCTTTCTTT; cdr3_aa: CASQQIMNTEAFF
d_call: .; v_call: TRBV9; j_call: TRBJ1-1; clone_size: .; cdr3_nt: TGTGCCAGCAGCGTAGACAGGGACACTGAAGCTTTCTTT; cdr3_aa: CASSVDRDTEAFF
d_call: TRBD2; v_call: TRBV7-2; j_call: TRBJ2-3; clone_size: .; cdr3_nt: TGTGCCAGCAGCCCCTTGGGACTAGTGGCAGATACGCAGTATTTT; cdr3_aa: CASSPLGLVADTQYF
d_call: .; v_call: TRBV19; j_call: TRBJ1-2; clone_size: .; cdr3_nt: TGTGCCAGTAGTAGCCCAGCAGGAACTAACTATGGCTACACCTTC; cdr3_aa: CASSSPAGTNYGYTF
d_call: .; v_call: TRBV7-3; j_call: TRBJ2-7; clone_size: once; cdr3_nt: TGTGCCAGCAGCTTAATTCCGTGGGTCGGGGAGCAGTACTTC; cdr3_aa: CASSLIPWVGEQYF
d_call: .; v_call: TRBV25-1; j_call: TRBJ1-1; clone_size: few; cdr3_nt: TGTGCCAGCAGTGCTGCAGGGCGGGGCACTGAAGCTTTCTTT; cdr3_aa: CASSAAGRGTEAFF
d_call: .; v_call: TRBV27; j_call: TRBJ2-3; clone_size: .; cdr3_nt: TGTGCCAGCGGACAGTTCACAGATACGCAGTATTTT; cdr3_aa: CASGQFTDTQYF
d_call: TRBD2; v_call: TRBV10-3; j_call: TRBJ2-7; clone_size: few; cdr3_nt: TGTGCCATCAGGGGGGGGACGGCTAGCGGGAGTCTAAAGTACGAGCAGTACTTC; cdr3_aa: CAIRGGTASGSLKYEQYF
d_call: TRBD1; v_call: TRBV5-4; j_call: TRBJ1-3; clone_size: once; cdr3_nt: TGTGCCAGCAGCTTGGGGACAGGGGTCCTCTCTGGAAACACCATATATTTT; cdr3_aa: CASSLGTGVLSGNTIYF
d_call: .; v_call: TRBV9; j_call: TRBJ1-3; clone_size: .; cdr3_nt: TGTGCCAGCAGCACCCCGGGGAGAGGAAACACCATATATTTT; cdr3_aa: CASSTPGRGNTIYF
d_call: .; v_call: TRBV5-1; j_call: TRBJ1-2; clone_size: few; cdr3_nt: TGCGCCAGCAGCAACGGACAGCGGGATGGTGGCTACACCTTC; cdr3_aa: CASSNGQRDGGYTF
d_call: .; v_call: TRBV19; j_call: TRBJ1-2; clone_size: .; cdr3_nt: TGTGCCAGTAGTATATCCGTTCCTCCGGTCGGCTACACCTTC; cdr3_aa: CASSISVPPVGYTF
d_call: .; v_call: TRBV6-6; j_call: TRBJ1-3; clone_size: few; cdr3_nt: TGTGCCAGCGGGGGGGGAAACACCATATATTTT; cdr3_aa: CASGGGNTIYF
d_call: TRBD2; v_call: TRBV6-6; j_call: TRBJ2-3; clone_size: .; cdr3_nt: TGTGCCAGCAGCTACGGGACTATACTCACAGATACGCAGTATTTT; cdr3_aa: CASSYGTILTDTQYF
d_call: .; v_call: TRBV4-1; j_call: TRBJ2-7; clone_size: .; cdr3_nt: TGCGCCAGCAGCCAAAATGAGAACCCCTACGAGCAGTACTTC; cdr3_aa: CASSQNENPYEQYF
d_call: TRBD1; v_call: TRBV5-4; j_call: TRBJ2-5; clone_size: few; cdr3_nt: TGTGCCAGCAGAACGGACAGGGTTCCGCAAGAGACCCAGTACTTC; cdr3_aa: CASRTDRVPQETQYF
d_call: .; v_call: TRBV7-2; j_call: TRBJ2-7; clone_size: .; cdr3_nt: TGTGCCAGCAGCTTATGGCAGGGGCAGGACGAGCAGTACTTC; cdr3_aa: CASSLWQGQDEQYF
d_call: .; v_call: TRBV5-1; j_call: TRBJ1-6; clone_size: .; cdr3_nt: TGCGCCAGCAGCTTGTTTGGTCAACCTACCTATAATTCACCCCTCCACTTT; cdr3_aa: CASSLFGQPTYNSPLHF
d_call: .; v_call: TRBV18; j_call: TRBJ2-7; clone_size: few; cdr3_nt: TGTGCCAGCTCACTAATGGAGGGTGTCGACGAGCAGTACTTC; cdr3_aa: CASSLMEGVDEQYF
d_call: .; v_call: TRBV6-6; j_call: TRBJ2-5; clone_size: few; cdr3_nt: TGTGCCAGCAGTTACGGCGTGGGAGCTCAAGAGACCCAGTACTTC; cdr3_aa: CASSYGVGAQETQYF
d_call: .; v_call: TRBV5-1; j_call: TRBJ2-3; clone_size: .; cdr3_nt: TGCGCCAGCAGCTTGGACAGGGCTATCACAGATACGCAGTATTTT; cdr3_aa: CASSLDRAITDTQYF
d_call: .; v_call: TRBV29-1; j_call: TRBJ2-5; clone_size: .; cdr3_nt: TGCAGCGTTGCACCCCCTGGCGAGACCCAGTACTTC; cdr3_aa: CSVAPPGETQYF
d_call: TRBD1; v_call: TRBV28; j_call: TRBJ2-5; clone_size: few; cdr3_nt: TGTGCCAGCAGTTTTTGGCCTGGGACAGGAAAAGAGACCCAGTACTTC; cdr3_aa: CASSFWPGTGKETQYF
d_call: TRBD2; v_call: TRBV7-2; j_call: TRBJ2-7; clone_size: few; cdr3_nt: TGTGCCAGCAGCTTACGGACTAGCGGGAGAGGAAATTACGAGCAGTACTTC; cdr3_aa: CASSLRTSGRGNYEQYF
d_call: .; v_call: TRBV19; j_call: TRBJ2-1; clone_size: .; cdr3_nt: TGTGCCAGTACCCTTCGAGGGTACGGTGAGCAGTTCTTC; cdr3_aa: CASTLRGYGEQFF
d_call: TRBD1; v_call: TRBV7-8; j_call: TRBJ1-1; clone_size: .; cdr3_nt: TGTGCCAGCAGCCCTCAGGGGGGGAACACTGAAGCTTTCTTT; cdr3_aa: CASSPQGGNTEAFF
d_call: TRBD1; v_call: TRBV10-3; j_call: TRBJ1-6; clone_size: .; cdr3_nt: TGTGCCATCACGCGGGACAGGGGAAATTCACCCCTCCACTTT; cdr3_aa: CAITRDRGNSPLHF
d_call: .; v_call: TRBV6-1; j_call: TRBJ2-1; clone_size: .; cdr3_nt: TGTGCCAGCAGTAGCTTTAATGAGCAGTTCTTC; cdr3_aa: CASSSFNEQFF
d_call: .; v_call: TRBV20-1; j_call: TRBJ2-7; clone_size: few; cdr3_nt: TGCAGTGCGGGCTCTGCGTACGAGCAGTACTTC; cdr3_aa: CSAGSAYEQYF
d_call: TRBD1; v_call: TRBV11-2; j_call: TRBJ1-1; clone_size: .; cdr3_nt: TGTGCCAGCAGCTCCTACAGGGGAAAAGCTTTCTTT; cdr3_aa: CASSSYRGKAFF
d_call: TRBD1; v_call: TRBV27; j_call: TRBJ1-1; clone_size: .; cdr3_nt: TGTGCCAGCAGAAAACAGGGGGCCCGAACTGAAGCTTTCTTT; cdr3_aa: CASRKQGARTEAFF
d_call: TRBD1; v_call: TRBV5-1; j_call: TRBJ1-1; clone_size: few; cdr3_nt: TGCGCCAGCAGCTCCCGGGACAGGGGAGAAGCTTTCTTT; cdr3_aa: CASSSRDRGEAFF
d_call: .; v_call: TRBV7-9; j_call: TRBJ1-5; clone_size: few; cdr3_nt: TGTGCCAGCAGCTTACAGACGGGTCAGCCCCAGCATTTT; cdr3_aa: CASSLQTGQPQHF
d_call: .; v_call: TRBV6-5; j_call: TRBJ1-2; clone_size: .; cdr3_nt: TGTGCCAGCAGTTACTCGGGCAGGGCAGACGGGGGCTACACCTTC; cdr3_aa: CASSYSGRADGGYTF
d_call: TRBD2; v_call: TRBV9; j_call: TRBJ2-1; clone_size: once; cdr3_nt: TGTGCCAGCAGCGGGAGGACTAGCGGGGGGTCTTACAATGAGCAGTTCTTC; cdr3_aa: CASSGRTSGGSYNEQFF
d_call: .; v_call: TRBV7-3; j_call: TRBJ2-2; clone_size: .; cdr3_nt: TGTGCCAGCAGCTCTAGAGCCGGGGAGCTGTTTTTT; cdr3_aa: CASSSRAGELFF
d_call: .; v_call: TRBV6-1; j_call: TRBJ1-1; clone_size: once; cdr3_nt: TGTGCCAGCAGGGAAACTTGGAACACTGAAGCTTTCTTT; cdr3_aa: CASRETWNTEAFF
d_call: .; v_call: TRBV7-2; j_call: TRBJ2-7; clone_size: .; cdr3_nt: TGTGCCAGCAGCCGACAGGGAGGACGGGACGAGCAGTACTTC; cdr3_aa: CASSRQGGRDEQYF
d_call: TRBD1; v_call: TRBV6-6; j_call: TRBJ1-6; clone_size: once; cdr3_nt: TGTGCCAGCAGTTACCGGGACAGATATAATTCCCCCCTCCACTTT; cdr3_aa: CASSYRDRYNSPLHF
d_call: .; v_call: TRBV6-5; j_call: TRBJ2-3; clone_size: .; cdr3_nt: TGTGCCAGCAGTTACGGGGGGGCTAGCACAGATACGCAGTATTTT; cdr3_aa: CASSYGGASTDTQYF
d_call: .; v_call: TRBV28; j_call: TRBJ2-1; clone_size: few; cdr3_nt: TGTGCCAGCAGCCTAGAAAACGAAGGGGCCGAGCAGTTCTTC; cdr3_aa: CASSLENEGAEQFF
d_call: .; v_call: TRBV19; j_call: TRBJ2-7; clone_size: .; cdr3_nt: TGTGCCAGTAGTTCGGGACTGTCCTACGAGCAGTACTTC; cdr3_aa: CASSSGLSYEQYF